Sequencing of this TCR beta chain was carried out in a study of cytomegalovirus exposure and HLA in healthy donors. Overall study results and limits: Cytomegalovirus status, reportedly, was diagnosed with high specificity and sensitivity by the classifier.

Some clones are missing from TCRdb's copy, which holds only in-frame ones; the method was immunoSEQ multiplex PCR. The profile shows just under 150,000 clones, 87% of them singletons. Of note for this clone: Its antigen is not identified.

This sequence originates from a man in his late teens or twenties in good health and CMV-seropositive. Sequencing was carried out using PBMCs.

As DNA, the CDR3 is TGTGCCAGCAGCCAAGGAGGACAGGGGTCCTACGAGCAGTACTTC. Encoded protein: CASSQGGQGSYEQYF. V usage is TRBV4-2 and J usage is TRBJ2-7, with 9 bases matching TRBD1. The germline CDR1 and CDR2 sequences are LGHNA and YNFKEQ. This CDR3 comprises 15 residues. V shed 1 base, J shed 1 base, and the junction held 2 bases outside the gene matches.